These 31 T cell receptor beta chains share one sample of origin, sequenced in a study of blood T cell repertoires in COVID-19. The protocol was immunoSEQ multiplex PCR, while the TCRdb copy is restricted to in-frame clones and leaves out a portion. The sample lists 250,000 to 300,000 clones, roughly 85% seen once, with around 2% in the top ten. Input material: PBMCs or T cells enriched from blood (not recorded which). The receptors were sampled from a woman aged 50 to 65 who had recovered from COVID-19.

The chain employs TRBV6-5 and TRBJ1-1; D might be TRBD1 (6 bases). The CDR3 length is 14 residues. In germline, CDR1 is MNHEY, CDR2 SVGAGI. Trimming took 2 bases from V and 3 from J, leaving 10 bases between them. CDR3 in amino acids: CASSYPGQYTEAFF. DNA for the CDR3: TGTGCCAGCAGTTACCCCGGACAGTACACTGAAGCTTTCTTT.

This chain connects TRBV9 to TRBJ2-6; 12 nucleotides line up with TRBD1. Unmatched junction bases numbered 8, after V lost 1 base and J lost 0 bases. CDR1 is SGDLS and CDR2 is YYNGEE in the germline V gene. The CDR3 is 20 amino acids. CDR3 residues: CASSVRGQGAISSGANVLTF. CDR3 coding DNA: TGTGCCAGCAGCGTAAGGGGACAGGGGGCGATAAGCTCTGGGGCCAACGTCCTGACTTTC.

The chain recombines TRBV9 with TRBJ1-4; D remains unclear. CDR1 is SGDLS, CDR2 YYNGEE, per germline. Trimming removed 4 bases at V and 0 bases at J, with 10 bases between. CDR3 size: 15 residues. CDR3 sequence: CASSPSGATNEKLFF. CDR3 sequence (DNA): TGTGCCAGCAGCCCCTCCGGGGCAACTAATGAAAAACTGTTTTTT.

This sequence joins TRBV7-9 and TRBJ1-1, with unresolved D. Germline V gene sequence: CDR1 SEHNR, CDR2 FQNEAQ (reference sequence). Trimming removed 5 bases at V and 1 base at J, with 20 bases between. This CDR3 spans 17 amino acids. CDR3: CASSRVRPLEENTEAFF. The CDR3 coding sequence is TGTGCCAGCAGCCGTGTCAGACCCCTGGAGGAGAACACTGAAGCTTTCTTT.

The CDR3 is CASSVGRGRGNIQYF. CDR3 nucleotide sequence: TGTGCCAGCAGCGTAGGAAGGGGAAGAGGAAACATTCAGTACTTC. This rearrangement joins TRBV9 to TRBJ2-4; tentative D call: TRBD1 (5 bases). The V gene lost 0 bases and the J gene lost 6 bases, with 13 bases spanning the gap. CDR3 length equals 15 residues. Germline-derived CDR1 and CDR2 are SGDLS and YYNGEE.

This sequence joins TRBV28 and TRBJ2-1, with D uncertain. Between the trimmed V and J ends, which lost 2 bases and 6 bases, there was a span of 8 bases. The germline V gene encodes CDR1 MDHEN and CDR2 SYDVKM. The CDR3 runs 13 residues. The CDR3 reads CASSLTTSNEQFF. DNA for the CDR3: TGTGCCAGCAGTTTAACCACGAGCAATGAGCAGTTCTTC.

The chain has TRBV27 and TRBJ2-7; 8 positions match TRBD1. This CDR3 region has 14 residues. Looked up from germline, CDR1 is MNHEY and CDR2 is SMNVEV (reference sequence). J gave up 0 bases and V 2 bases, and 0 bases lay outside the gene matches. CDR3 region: CASSLQGASYEQYF. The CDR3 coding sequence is TGTGCCAGCAGTTTACAGGGGGCCTCCTACGAGCAGTACTTC.

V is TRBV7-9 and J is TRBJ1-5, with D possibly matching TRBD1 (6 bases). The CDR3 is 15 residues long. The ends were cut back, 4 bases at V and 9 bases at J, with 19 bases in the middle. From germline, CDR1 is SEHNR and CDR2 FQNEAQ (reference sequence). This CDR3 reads CASSSPGGKGRPQHF. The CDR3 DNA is TGTGCCAGCAGCTCCCCGGGGGGCAAGGGGAGGCCCCAGCATTTT.

DNA for the CDR3: TGTGCCAGCAGTGCCTCGGGACTAGCGGACATCTACGAGCAGTACTTC. This codes for CASSASGLADIYEQYF. V is TRBV25-1 and J is TRBJ2-7, with 11 bases matching TRBD2. Germline-derived CDR1 and CDR2 are MGHDK and SYGVNS. V lost 4 bases to trimming and J lost 3 bases; unmatched junction nucleotides: 8. The CDR3 length is 16 residues.

As DNA, the CDR3 is TGTGCCAGCAGTTACTCCCACAGGGAAGATACGCAGTATTTT. It encodes CASSYSHREDTQYF. This chain joins TRBV6-5 and TRBJ2-3, with a tentative D call TRBD1 (6 bases). The CDR3 is 14 amino acids. CDR1 is MNHEY and CDR2 is SVGAGI in the germline V gene. Between the trimmed V and J ends, which lost 0 bases and 5 bases, there was a span of 9 bases.

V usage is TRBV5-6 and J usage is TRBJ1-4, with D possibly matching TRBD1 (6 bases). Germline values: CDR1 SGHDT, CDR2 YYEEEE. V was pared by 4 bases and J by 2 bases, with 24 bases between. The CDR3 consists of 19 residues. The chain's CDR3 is CASSQTGDKLTVTNEKLFF. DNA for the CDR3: TGTGCCAGCAGCCAAACCGGGGACAAGTTAACCGTGACTAATGAAAAACTGTTTTTT.

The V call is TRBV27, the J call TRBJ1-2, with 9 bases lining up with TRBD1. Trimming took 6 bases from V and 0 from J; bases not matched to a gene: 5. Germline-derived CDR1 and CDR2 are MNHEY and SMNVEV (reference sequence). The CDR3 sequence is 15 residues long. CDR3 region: CASRGQGSSNYGYTF. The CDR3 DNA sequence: TGTGCCAGCAGGGGACAGGGTTCCTCTAACTATGGCTACACCTTC.

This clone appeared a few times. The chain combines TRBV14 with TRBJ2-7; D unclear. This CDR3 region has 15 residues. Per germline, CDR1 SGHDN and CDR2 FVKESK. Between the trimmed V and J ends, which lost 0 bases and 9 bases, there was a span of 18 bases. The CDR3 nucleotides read TGTGCCAGCAGCCAAGAACGGTTGACTGCCTTGGGGCAGTACTTC. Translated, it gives CASSQERLTALGQYF. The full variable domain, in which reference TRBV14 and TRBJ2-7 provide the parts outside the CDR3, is EAGVTQFPSHSVIEKGQTVTLRCDPISGHDNLYWYRRVMGKEIKFLLHFVKESKQDESGMPNNRFLAERTGGTYSTLKVQPAELEDSGVYFCASSQERLTALGQYFGPGTRLTVT.

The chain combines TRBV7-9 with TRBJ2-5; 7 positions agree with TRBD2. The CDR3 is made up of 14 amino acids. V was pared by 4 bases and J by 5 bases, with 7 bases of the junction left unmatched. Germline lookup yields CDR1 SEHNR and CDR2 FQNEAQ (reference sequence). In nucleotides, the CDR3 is TGTGCCAGCAGCTGGGAGGGATCGCCGGAGACCCAGTACTTC. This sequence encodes CASSWEGSPETQYF.

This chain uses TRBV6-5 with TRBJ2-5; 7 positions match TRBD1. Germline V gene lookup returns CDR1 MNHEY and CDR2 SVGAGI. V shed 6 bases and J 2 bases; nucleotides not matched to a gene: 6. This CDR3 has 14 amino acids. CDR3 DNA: TGTGCCAGCAGAACGGGACAGTTACAAGAGACCCAGTACTTC. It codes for CASRTGQLQETQYF.

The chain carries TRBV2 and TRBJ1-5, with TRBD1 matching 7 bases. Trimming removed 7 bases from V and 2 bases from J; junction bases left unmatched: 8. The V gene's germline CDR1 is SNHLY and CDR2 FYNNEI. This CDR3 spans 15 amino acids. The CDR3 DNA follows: TGTGCCAGCAAAAGTACCGGGACAGGCAATCAGCCCCAGCATTTT. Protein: CASKSTGTGNQPQHF.

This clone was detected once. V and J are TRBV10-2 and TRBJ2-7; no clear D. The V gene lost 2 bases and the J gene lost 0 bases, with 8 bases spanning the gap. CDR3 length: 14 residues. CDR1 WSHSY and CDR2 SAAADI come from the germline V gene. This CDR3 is CASSEVGGSYEQYF. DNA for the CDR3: TGCGCCAGCAGTGAGGTTGGCGGCTCCTACGAGCAGTACTTC.

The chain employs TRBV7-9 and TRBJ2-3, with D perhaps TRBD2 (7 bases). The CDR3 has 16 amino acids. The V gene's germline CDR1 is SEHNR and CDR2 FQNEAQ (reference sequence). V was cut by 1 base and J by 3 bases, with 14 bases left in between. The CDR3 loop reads CASSLVRGARTDTQYF. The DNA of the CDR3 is TGTGCCAGCAGCTTAGTTCGGGGGGCGAGGACAGATACGCAGTATTTT.

CDR3 DNA: TGTGCCAGCAGTTTATTCAAAGGGACTAGCACTGAGCAGTTCTTC. Its translation is CASSLFKGTSTEQFF. The chain is built from TRBV27 and TRBJ2-1; 9 bases are a match to TRBD2. Germline V gives CDR1 MNHEY, CDR2 SMNVEV (reference sequence). CDR3 length: 15 residues. J gave up 9 bases and V 1 base, and 7 bases lay outside the gene matches.

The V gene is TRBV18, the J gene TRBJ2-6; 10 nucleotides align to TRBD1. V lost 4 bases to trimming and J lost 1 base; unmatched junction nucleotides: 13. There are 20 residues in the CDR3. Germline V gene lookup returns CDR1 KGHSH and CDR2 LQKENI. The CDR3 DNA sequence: TGTGCCAGCTCACTATCCCAAGCCGGGACAGGGGTTTCTGGGGCCAACGTCCTGACTTTC. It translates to CASSLSQAGTGVSGANVLTF.

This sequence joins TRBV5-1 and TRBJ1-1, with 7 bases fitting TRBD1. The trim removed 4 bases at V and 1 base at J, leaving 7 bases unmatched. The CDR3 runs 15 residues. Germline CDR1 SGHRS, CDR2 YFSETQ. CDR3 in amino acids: CASSRSTGENTEAFF. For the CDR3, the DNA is TGCGCCAGCAGCCGCTCAACAGGGGAGAACACTGAAGCTTTCTTT.

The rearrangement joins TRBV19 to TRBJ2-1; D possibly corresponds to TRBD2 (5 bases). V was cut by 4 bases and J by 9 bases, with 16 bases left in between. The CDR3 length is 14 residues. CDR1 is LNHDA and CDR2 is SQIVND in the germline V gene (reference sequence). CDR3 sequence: CASSTGLSGSEQFF. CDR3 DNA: TGTGCCAGTAGTACCGGACTGAGTGGGAGTGAGCAGTTCTTC.

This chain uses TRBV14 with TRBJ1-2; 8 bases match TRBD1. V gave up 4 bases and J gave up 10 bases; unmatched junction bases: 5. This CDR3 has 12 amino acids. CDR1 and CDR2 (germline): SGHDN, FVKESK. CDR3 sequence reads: CASSPDRVVYTF. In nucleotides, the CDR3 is TGTGCCAGCAGCCCGGACAGGGTCGTCTACACCTTC.

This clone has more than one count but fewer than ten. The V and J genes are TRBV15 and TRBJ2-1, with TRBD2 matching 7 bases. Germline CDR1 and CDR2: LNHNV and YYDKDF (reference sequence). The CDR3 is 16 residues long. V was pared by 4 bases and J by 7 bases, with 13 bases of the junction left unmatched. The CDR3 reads CATSNRRGREGNEQFF. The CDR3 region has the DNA TGTGCCACCAGCAACCGAAGAGGCAGGGAGGGTAATGAGCAGTTCTTC.

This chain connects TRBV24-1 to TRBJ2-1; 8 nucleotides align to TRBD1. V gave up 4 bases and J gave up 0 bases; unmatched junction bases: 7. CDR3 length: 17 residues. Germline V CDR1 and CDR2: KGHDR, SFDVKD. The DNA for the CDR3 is TGTGCCACCAGTGACAGGGACAGGTGGAGCTCCTACAATGAGCAGTTCTTC. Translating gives CATSDRDRWSSYNEQFF.

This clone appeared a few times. The CDR3 reads CASSRDSSSNQPQHF. As DNA, the CDR3 is TGTGCCAGCAGCCGGGACAGTAGTAGCAATCAGCCCCAGCATTTT. The V gene is TRBV2, the J gene TRBJ1-5; 7 bases match TRBD1. CDR1 and CDR2 (germline): SNHLY, FYNNEI. The CDR3 has 15 amino acids. Germline trimming cut 6 bases from V and 0 bases from J; bases unmatched to any gene: 5.

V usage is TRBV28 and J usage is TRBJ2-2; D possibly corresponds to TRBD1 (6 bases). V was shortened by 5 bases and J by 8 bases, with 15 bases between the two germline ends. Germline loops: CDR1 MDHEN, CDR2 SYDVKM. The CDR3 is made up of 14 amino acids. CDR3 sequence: CASSPGTPLGELFF. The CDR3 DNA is TGTGCCAGCAGTCCCGGGACACCCCTGGGGGAGCTGTTTTTT.

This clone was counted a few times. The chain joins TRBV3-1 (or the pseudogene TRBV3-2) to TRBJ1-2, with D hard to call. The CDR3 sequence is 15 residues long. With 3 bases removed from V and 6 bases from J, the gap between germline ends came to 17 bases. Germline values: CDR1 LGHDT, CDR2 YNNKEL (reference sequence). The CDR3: CASSQSGSGAHGYTF. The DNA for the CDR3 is TGTGCCAGCAGCCAGTCCGGTAGTGGTGCACATGGCTACACCTTC.

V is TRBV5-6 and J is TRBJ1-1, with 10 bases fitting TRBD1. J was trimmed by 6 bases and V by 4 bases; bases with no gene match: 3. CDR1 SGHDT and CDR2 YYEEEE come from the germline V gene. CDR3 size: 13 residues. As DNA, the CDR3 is TGTGCCAGCAGCGCCGGGACAGGGGCTGAAGCTTTCTTT. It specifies CASSAGTGAEAFF.

This chain's CDR3 is CASSVDTGNTEAFF. DNA for the CDR3: TGTGCCAGCAGCGTAGATACGGGGAACACTGAAGCTTTCTTT. The chain recombines TRBV9 with TRBJ1-1; D gene unclear. Germline loops: CDR1 SGDLS, CDR2 YYNGEE. The ends were cut back, 0 bases at V and 1 base at J, with 7 bases in the middle. The CDR3 is 14 residues long.

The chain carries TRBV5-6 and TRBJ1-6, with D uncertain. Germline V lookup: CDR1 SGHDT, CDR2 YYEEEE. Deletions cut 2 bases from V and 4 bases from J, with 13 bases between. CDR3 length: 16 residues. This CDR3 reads CASSFRSQTYNSPLHF. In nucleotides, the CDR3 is TGTGCCAGCAGCTTTCGCAGTCAGACTTATAATTCACCCCTCCACTTT.